This T cell receptor beta chain was sequenced during a study of naive and memory T cell subsets. Both TRBC1 and TRBC2 were covered by a beta constant-region primer of two equimolar oligonucleotides. Ligated cDNA was amplified by four rounds of PCR with nested alpha and beta constant-region primers and SP2. TCRdb redid the calling of the UMI-ligation and nested PCR reads with MiXCR, one entry per CDR3 protein. The repertoire holds over 100,000 distinct CDR3 sequences, more than 14% seen once, with approximately 3% in the top ten. Study-wide results and limits: Activation and differentiation may alter RNA-based TCR counts. Clonotypes are single alpha or beta chains, not paired receptors. A few larger clonotypes appeared in naive repertoires, especially CD8, possibly memory cells re-expressing CD45RA.

As to this clonotype: Its antigen remains unidentified.

In germline, CDR1 is SGHVS, CDR2 FQNEAQ. Trimming cost V 5 bases and J 1 base, with 18 bases left between them. There are 17 residues in the CDR3. The chain carries TRBV7-8 and TRBJ1-5, with a possible D match to TRBD1 (5 bases). The clonotype originates from a human donor in good health. Sequenced: naive CD8+ T cells from blood. DNA of the CDR3: TGTGCCAGCAGCCCGACAGAAGATGGGGTCAGCAATCAGCCCCAGCATTTT. Its protein product is CASSPTEDGVSNQPQHF.